This T cell receptor beta chain came from a study of T cell changes during pregnancy in multiple sclerosis. TCRdb keeps only in-frame clones here, not all; method: immunoSEQ multiplex PCR. Of about 86,000 clones in the sample, approximately 90% are singletons; the top ten hold about 1.8%. V dropped 6 bases and J dropped 7 bases, with 16 bases sitting between them. The CDR3 spans 15 residues. CDR1 is MNHNY and CDR2 is SVGAGI in the germline V gene (reference sequence). The TCR originated in a female donor in good health, enrolled as a control in a pregnancy study. V is TRBV6-6 and J is TRBJ1-6; D gene unclear. This specimen consisted of peripheral blood, obtained in the first trimester of pregnancy. The CDR3 DNA reads as TGTGCCAGCAGACCCTCCGGAGAAAGGAATTCACCCCTCCACTTT. Its protein product is CASRPSGERNSPLHF.